This TCR beta chain was obtained from a study of kidney transplant recipient with SARS-CoV-2 infection. This clonotype was counted at least ten times. From the reads, TCRdb called clonotypes with MiXCR, one entry per CDR3 protein. The data hold approximately 240,000 distinct CDR3 sequences, with around 28% observed a single time. With 9 bases clipped from V and 1 base from J, the junction kept 1 base outside the gene matches. The CDR3 loop spans 13 amino acids. This chain joins TRBV12-3 or TRBV12-4 and TRBJ1-3; 9 nucleotides match TRBD1. The clonotype was recovered from a male patient in his thirties who had COVID-19 and was a kidney transplant recipient. Some T cells may originate from the graft donor. The specimen comprised a blood sample, sampled at baseline and around day 110 from a kidney transplant recipient. The DNA of the CDR3 is TGTGCCAGTGGGACAGGGTCTGGAAACACCATATATTTT. It specifies CASGTGSGNTIYF.